One TCR beta chain is described in this entry. Its antigen remains unknown. There are 16 residues in the CDR3. TCRdb reprocessed the RT-PCR reads via MiXCR and lists one record per CDR3 protein. The table has roughly 170,000 distinct CDR3 sequences, around a tenth seen once; the top ten hold under 13%. This entry comes from a study of response to subunit inactivated influenza vaccine. Study findings and constraints: Authors suggested that a seasonal influenza vaccination recruits few new T cells each time.

The rearrangement links TRBV21-1 to TRBJ2-1; no check of the table's D call, TRBD2, against the DNA was made. TRBV21-1 has pseudogene status. The sequenced sample was non-naive T cells sorted from PBMCs, obtained on the day of vaccination. The TCR sequence derives from a man aged 45-65 years who received an inactivated influenza vaccine. The CDR3 reads CASSKWEASSYNEQFF. Here the CDR3 DNA reads TGTGCCAGCAGCAAATGGGAGGCGAGCTCCTACAATGAGCAGTTCTTC.